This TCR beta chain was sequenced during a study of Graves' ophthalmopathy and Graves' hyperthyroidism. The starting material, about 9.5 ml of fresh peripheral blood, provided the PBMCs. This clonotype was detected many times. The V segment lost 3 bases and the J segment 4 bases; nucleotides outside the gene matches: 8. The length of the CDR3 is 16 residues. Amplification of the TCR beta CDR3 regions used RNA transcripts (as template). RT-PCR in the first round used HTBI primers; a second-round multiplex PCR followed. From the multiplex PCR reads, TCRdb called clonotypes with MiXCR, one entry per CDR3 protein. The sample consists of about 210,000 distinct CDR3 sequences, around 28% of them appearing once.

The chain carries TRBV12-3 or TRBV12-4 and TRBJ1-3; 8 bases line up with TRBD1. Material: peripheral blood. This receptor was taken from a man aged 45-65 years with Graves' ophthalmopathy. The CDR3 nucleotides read TGTGCCAGCAGTTTTGGACTCAGGGGGCGCGGAAACACCATATATTTT. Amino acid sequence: CASSFGLRGRGNTIYF.